Detailed here is one T cell receptor (beta chain). Profiling relied on immunoSEQ multiplex PCR, and the TCRdb table lists in-frame clones only, not all of them. The sample consists of approximately 2,300,000 clones, roughly 90% of them appearing once. This specimen comes from a study of shared clonotypes between healthy human individuals. Study-level background: Per donor, three plates held CD4 naive cells, three held CD4 memory, two held CD8 naive and one held CD8 memory.

A CD45RA+ naive subset and a CD45RA-negative memory subset were split from CD4+ cells. This CDR3 comprises 16 residues. From germline, CDR1 is MNHEY and CDR2 SMNVEV (reference sequence). The ends were cut back, 5 bases at V and 3 bases at J, with 16 bases in the middle. The J gene is TRBJ2-2, the V gene TRBV27; D might be TRBD2 (6 bases). This receptor was obtained from a man younger than 35 in good health. Some clones in this sample may be carry-over from other donors' samples. What was sequenced was naive CD4+ T cells from PBMCs. Sample subset: CD45RA+ positively selected. CDR3 DNA sequence: TGTGCCAGCAGTACCCGAGCGGGCGGGGACACCGGGGAGCTGTTTTTT. Its protein product is CASSTRAGGDTGELFF.